This TCR beta chain stems from a study of control samples from healthy donors and cancer patients (dated by TCRdb to the early 2020s). Notes on this clone: Its antigen is unknown. Base qualities are not recorded, but no much larger clone differs from it by a single base.

The method behind the library was the immunoSEQ multiplex PCR assay. Entries here come from immuneACCESS through TCRdb and include only in-frame sequences with V and J called. Some clones fail to appear in such tables; in the studies checked, an unresolved V gene covers under half of the shortfall, and the cause of the remainder is unknown. Counted in this sample were under 200,000 clones; around 91% of them appeared once. The ten largest make up about 1.6% of the sample. Measured from the cysteine to the phenylalanine, the CDR3 is 15 residues long. The only DNA kept is the CDR3, 45 bases in frame from the first base. CDR1 and CDR2 are read off the germline V gene as SGHAT and FQNNGV. V is shortened by 5 bases, J by 0 bases, and the region joining them spans 8 bases.

Sequences were obtained from blood. The V gene is TRBV11-2 and the J gene is TRBJ1-6; TRBD1 could be the D gene, as 5 bases match. This sequence originates from a woman aged 25-40 years in good health. In nucleotide form, the sequence is TGTGCCAGCAGCCCGACAGACTCCTATAATTCACCCCTCCACTTT. Translation gives CASSPTDSYNSPLHF.